The text below deals with one T cell receptor beta chain. Its antigen is not identified. This sample is part of a study of T cell responses to AZD1222 COVID-19 vaccine. General study findings and limits: Baseline testing showed seropositivity in only six or seven AZD1222 recipients. In a largely white British group with more females than males, clonal diversity was possibly underestimated. Breadth and depth of Spike-specific TCRs rose after two AZD1222 doses. Within unmutated variant regions lay the reported targets of nearly half of spike-specific TCRs.

The data were produced by immunoSEQ multiplex PCR, yet TCRdb's version contains in-frame clones alone and is incomplete. The sample has around 110,000 clones, 93% seen once. From germline, CDR1 is ENHRY and CDR2 SYGVKD. V was pared by 2 bases and J by 5 bases, with 6 bases of the junction left unmatched. The CDR3 consists of 17 residues. V gene TRBV10-3 combines with J gene TRBJ2-5; 15 bases line up with TRBD2. This material consisted of peripheral blood, taken on day 0 of AZD1222 vaccination. The TCR originated in an adult in good health. The CDR3 loop reads CAISEGLAGGGSETQYF. CDR3 nucleotides: TGTGCCATCAGTGAGGGACTAGCGGGAGGGGGAAGCGAGACCCAGTACTTC.